These T cell receptor beta chains were read from a single sample in a study of cytotoxic CD8 clonotypes in ibrutinib-treated CLL. Profiling relied on immunoSEQ multiplex PCR, and the TCRdb table lists in-frame clones only, not all of them. The profile shows over 120,000 clones, 70% to 80% of them singletons. The input for sequencing was PBMCs, taken after 12 months of ibrutinib treatment. These receptors were collected from a human donor with chronic lymphocytic leukemia. The CDR3 runs from the conserved cysteine through the conserved F or W. Fields, in order: D gene, J gene, clone size, V gene, CDR3 DNA, CDR3 protein. The D gene is left open where the match is weak. Part of the rows lack a size; the others show once, few, many or a class for expanded clones.

NA,TRBJ2-1,few,TRBV11-3,TGTGCCAGCAGCTCCCCACACTACAATGAGCAGTTCTTC,CASSSPHYNEQFF
NA,TRBJ2-7,NA,TRBV21-1,TGTGCCAGTCCCGTTTCTGGGGGGCGCCCCTACGAGCAGTACTTC,CASPVSGGRPYEQYF
NA,TRBJ1-1,NA,TRBV7-2,TGTGCCAGCAGCATGTCGTGGAGGGCGAATGAAGCTTTCTTT,CASSMSWRANEAFF
NA,TRBJ1-4,NA,TRBV10-3,TGTGCCATCAGTTCTCCCGGGACAAAGGATGAAAAACTGTTTTTT,CAISSPGTKDEKLFF
NA,TRBJ1-1,once,TRBV19,TGTGCCAGTAGTCCCCGAATAAGGGAGCAGGGAAACACTGAAGCTTTCTTT,CASSPRIREQGNTEAFF
NA,TRBJ2-7,NA,TRBV5-1,TGCGCCAGCAGCGACACAGGGACCAACTACGAGCAGTACTTC,CASSDTGTNYEQYF
TRBD2,TRBJ2-3,NA,TRBV19,TGTGCCAGTAGGACTAGCGCCACAGATACGCAGTATTTT,CASRTSATDTQYF
TRBD1,TRBJ2-1,NA,TRBV5-1,TGCGCCAGCGTTTTGGACAGGGGGCTTGAGCAGTTCTTC,CASVLDRGLEQFF
NA,TRBJ2-5,NA,TRBV19,TGTGCCAGTAGTATGAACCGCCAAGAGACCCAGTACTTC,CASSMNRQETQYF
NA,TRBJ1-2,NA,TRBV6-6,TGTGCCAGCAGTTACGGGGGTGGCTACACCTTC,CASSYGGGYTF
NA,TRBJ2-3,NA,TRBV6-5,TGTGCCAGCACCCAGGTCCCCAATACAGATACGCAGTATTTT,CASTQVPNTDTQYF
NA,TRBJ1-2,NA,TRBV6-5,TGTGCCAGCGAGGAGGGCCCTACCAACTATGGCTACACCTTC,CASEEGPTNYGYTF
TRBD1,TRBJ1-4,NA,TRBV7-8,TGTGCCAGCAGCTTTACAGGGGGCCAAAATGAAAAACTGTTTTTT,CASSFTGGQNEKLFF
NA,TRBJ2-7,NA,TRBV18,TGTGCCAGCTCACCACTAGCTGGTGAGCAGTACTTC,CASSPLAGEQYF
TRBD1,TRBJ2-7,NA,TRBV6-1,TGTGCCAGCAGACCCGGGACAGGGGGCGGATACGAGCAGTACTTC,CASRPGTGGGYEQYF
NA,TRBJ2-3,NA,TRBV9,TGTGCCAGCAGCGTACTAGCGAGCACCTTTACTAGCACAGATACGCAGTATTTT,CASSVLASTFTSTDTQYF
NA,TRBJ1-5,NA,TRBV5-4,TGTGCCAGCAGCTTGGGACCCACAACTAATCAGCCCCAGCATTTT,CASSLGPTTNQPQHF
NA,TRBJ2-7,NA,TRBV7-3,TGTGCCAGCAGCTTAGACAGTCAAGACGAGCAGTACTTC,CASSLDSQDEQYF
TRBD1,TRBJ1-1,NA,TRBV18,TGTGCCAGCTCACCGACAGGGGTTAACACTGAAGCTTTCTTT,CASSPTGVNTEAFF
TRBD1,TRBJ2-1,NA,TRBV5-4,TGTGCCAGCAGCACAGGACAGGGCGTCCCCGCAATCCGACAGTTCTTC,CASSTGQGVPAIRQFF
NA,TRBJ2-7,NA,TRBV19,TGTGCCAGTAGTATTCGGGGCGCGGACGACGAGCAGTACTTC,CASSIRGADDEQYF
NA,TRBJ2-1,NA,TRBV5-1,TGCGCCAGCAGCTTGATCTCCTACAATGAGCAGTTCTTC,CASSLISYNEQFF
NA,TRBJ2-7,NA,TRBV6-6,TGTGCCAGCAGTTACTCTTCAGGAATCTACGAGCAGTACTTC,CASSYSSGIYEQYF
TRBD1,TRBJ2-5,NA,TRBV9,TGTGCCAGCAGCGGAGGGGACAGATATCAAGAGACCCAGTACTTC,CASSGGDRYQETQYF
NA,TRBJ1-5,NA,TRBV27,TGTGCCAGCAGAAGAGGGGCGTATCAGCCCCAGCATTTT,CASRRGAYQPQHF
TRBD1,TRBJ2-7,once,TRBV5-8,TGTGCCAGCAGCTTGAGGGACAGCAGGGGCTACGAGCAGTACTTC,CASSLRDSRGYEQYF
NA,TRBJ1-4,NA,TRBV4-3,TGCGCCAGCAGCCCCGTGGGGGAGTCTGAAAAACTGTTTTTT,CASSPVGESEKLFF
NA,TRBJ1-5,NA,TRBV10-3,TGTGCCATCAGTGAGCTTGACAGATTTAGCAATCAGCCCCAGCATTTT,CAISELDRFSNQPQHF
NA,TRBJ2-2,NA,TRBV7-7,TGTGCTAGCAGTCCAAGACAGGCTGAGGAGCTGTTTTTT,CASSPRQAEELFF
TRBD2,TRBJ2-2,NA,TRBV5-4,TGTGCCACTTCGGCGCCTAGCGGATCGAACACCGGGGAGCTGTTTTTT,CATSAPSGSNTGELFF
NA,TRBJ2-7,few,TRBV5-4,TGTGCCAGCAGCTTGGGGGTGGGACGGAATTCCTACGAGCAGTACTTC,CASSLGVGRNSYEQYF
TRBD2,TRBJ2-7,NA,TRBV14,TGTGCCAGCAGCCTGGGCGGTAGCGGGGATATGTACGAGCAGTACTTC,CASSLGGSGDMYEQYF
TRBD1,TRBJ2-7,NA,TRBV4-3,TGCGCCAGCAGCCAAGCGCAGGGGGCTCTTTACGAGCAGTACTTC,CASSQAQGALYEQYF
NA,TRBJ2-3,NA,TRBV9,TGTGCCAGCAGCTCCCGGACTCTAGATACGCAGTATTTT,CASSSRTLDTQYF
NA,TRBJ1-4,NA,TRBV18,TGTGCCAGCTCACAGCGGAATAATGAAAAACTGTTTTTT,CASSQRNNEKLFF
TRBD2,TRBJ2-3,NA,TRBV11-2,TGTGCCAGCAGCTTAGTGGGACTAGCGGGAGATGCGCCAGATACGCAGTATTTT,CASSLVGLAGDAPDTQYF
TRBD1,TRBJ2-5,few,TRBV18,TGTGCCAGCTCACCACCCGGGACAGACTTGTTACAGTACTTC,CASSPPGTDLLQYF
TRBD2,TRBJ2-1,NA,TRBV19,TGTGCCAGTAGTTTCCTTATTGGCGGGAGCACGAATGAGCAGTTCTTC,CASSFLIGGSTNEQFF
NA,TRBJ1-5,NA,TRBV30,TGTGCCTGGAGTGTATGGAGGGGAAGGGATCAGCCCCAGCATTTT,CAWSVWRGRDQPQHF
NA,TRBJ2-5,NA,TRBV4-2,TGTGCCAGCAGCCCCCTAATTGGGACCCAGTACTTC,CASSPLIGTQYF
NA,TRBJ2-5,once,TRBV5-5,TGTGCCAGCAGCCCTGGACAGTTACAAGAGACCCAGTACTTC,CASSPGQLQETQYF
NA,TRBJ2-7,few,TRBV30,TGTGCCTGGATGGTATCCTACGAGCAGTACTTC,CAWMVSYEQYF
NA,TRBJ2-7,NA,TRBV27,TGTGCCAGCAGCCCGTTCTTGCGTTACGAGCAGTACTTC,CASSPFLRYEQYF
NA,TRBJ2-1,NA,TRBV5-1,TGCGCCAGCAGCTTGGGAGCAGGGTCCTACAATGAGCAGTTCTTC,CASSLGAGSYNEQFF
NA,TRBJ2-7,few,TRBV6-5,TGTGCCAGCAGTTACGACCCAGGGGGGTCCTACGAGCAGTACTTC,CASSYDPGGSYEQYF